Described below is a single T cell receptor (beta chain) sequence and its context. Genes here carry mouse names. The CDR3 extends 4 residues past the end of the read, so its final part is completed from the germline J gene. This specimen belongs to a study of CD8+ T cells in alopecia areata. In the study overall: Grafts of skin from C3H/HeJ donors aged about 6-12 months with spontaneous alopecia went to female C3H/HeJ mice aged about 6-10 weeks.

Separation of pooled cutaneous lymph node cells was by sorting with CD4, CD8alpha, NKG2D, NKG2ACE and other markers. The CDR3 is 14 residues long. Germline-derived CDR1 and CDR2 are NSHNY and SYGAGN. As the sequencing template, cDNA was produced by extracting RNA and reverse transcribing it. Assay: immunoSEQ multiplex PCR; the TCRdb copy retains only in-frame clones and omits some. Captured here are 290,000 or so clones, none seen once; the top ten comprise about 1.1%. This TCR was recovered from a C3H/HeJ mouse with alopecia areata. The strain bears MHC haplotype H2-k. The chain employs TRBV13-1 and TRBJ2-1; 9 nucleotides agree with TRBD1. Specimen: CD4+ T cells sorted from a lymph node. The CDR3 DNA, read in part, is TGTGCCAGCAGTGGGGACAGGGCGGGCGCT. Translation gives CASSGDRAGA. The entire CDR3 sequence reads CASSGDRAGAEQFF.